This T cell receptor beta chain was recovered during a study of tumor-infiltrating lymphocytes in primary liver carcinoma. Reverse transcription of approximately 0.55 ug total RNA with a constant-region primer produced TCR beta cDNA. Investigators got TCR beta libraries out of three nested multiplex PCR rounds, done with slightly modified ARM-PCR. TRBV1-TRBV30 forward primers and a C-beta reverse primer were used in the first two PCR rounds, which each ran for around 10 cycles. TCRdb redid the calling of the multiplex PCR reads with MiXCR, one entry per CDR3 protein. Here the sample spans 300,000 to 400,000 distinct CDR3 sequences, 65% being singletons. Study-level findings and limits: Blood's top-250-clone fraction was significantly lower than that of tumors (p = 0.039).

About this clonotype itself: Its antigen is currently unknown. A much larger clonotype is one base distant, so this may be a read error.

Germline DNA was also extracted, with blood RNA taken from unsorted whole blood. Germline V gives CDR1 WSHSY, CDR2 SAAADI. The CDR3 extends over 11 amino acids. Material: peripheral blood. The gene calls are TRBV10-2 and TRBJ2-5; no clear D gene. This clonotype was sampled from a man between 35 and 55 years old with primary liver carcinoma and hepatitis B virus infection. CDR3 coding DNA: TGCGCCAGCAGTGTAGACGAGATCCAGTACTTC. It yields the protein CASSVDEIQYF.